One and the same sample provided the 9 T cell receptor beta chains below, sequenced in a study of T cells in Graves' hyperthyroidism and ophthalmopathy. There were TCR beta CDR3 regions amplified from RNA transcripts. HTBI primers were employed in a first-round RT-PCR of the TCR CDR3. TCRdb fed the multiplex PCR reads into MiXCR, producing one record per CDR3 protein. The sample records 560,000 or so distinct CDR3 sequences, 35% to 55% being singletons. The sample consisted of peripheral blood or thyroid tissue (not recorded which). Every receptor here comes from a woman in her late teens or twenties with Graves' hyperthyroidism.

The rearrangement uses TRBV7-6 and TRBJ2-5, with 10 positions matching TRBD1. The junction had 6 bases not matched to a gene; V was cut back by 5 bases and J by 9 bases. In germline, CDR1 is SGHVS, CDR2 FNYEAQ. The CDR3 runs to 13 residues. CDR3 DNA sequence: TGTGCCAGCAGCACGGGGACAGGGGTAGCCCAGTACTTC. Its protein product is CASSTGTGVAQYF. The full variable domain, completed using reference TRBV7-6 and TRBJ2-5, is GAGVSQSPRYKVTKRGQDVALRCDPISGHVSLYWYRQALGQGPEFLTYFNYEAQQDKSGLPNDRFSAERPEGSISTLTIQRTEQRDSAMYRCASSTGTGVAQYFGPGTRLLVL.

This clonotype was found a few times. This rearrangement joins TRBV19 to TRBJ1-4; D ambiguous. The length of the CDR3 is 14 residues. V gave up 9 bases and J gave up 6 bases, with 17 bases separating them. CDR1 and CDR2 from the germline V gene are LNHDA and SQIVND (reference sequence). CDR3 in DNA: TGTGCCAGCAGCTTGCGCGCAGGCGATGAAAAACTGTTTTTT. Translation: CASSLRAGDEKLFF.

This clonotype was seen many times. V usage is TRBV12-3 or TRBV12-4 and J usage is TRBJ2-7, with TRBD2 identical over 10 bases. Germline trimming cut 4 bases from V and 9 bases from J; bases unmatched to any gene: 12. There are 15 residues in the CDR3. The CDR3 is CASSSSLAGSLGQYF. The DNA of the CDR3 is TGTGCCAGCAGTTCGTCACTAGCGGGGTCTTTAGGGCAGTACTTC.

The chain carries TRBV29-1 and TRBJ1-1, with D possibly being TRBD1 (5 bases). The V gene lost 5 bases and the J gene lost 4 bases, with 20 bases spanning the gap. The CDR3 length is 15 residues. The V gene's germline CDR1 is SQVTM and CDR2 ANQGSEA. The CDR3 region has the DNA TGCAGCGTTACCTTAACGGGGCTTTATGGCACTGAAGCTTTCTTT. It specifies CSVTLTGLYGTEAFF.

The genes are TRBV15 and TRBJ1-6, with 7 bases that match TRBD1. From germline, CDR1 is LNHNV and CDR2 YYDKDF (reference sequence). J lost 10 bases, V lost 1 base, and 7 bases had no gene match. This CDR3 contains 15 residues. The CDR3 spells CATSRVTTGRSPLHF. The CDR3 DNA follows: TGTGCCACCAGCAGAGTGACGACAGGGAGGTCACCCCTCCACTTT.

This chain connects TRBV2 to TRBJ2-7; D is perhaps TRBD2 (5 bases). This CDR3 is 11 amino acids long. Trimming removed 8 bases at V and 7 bases at J, with 12 bases between. Germline-derived CDR1 and CDR2 are SNHLY and FYNNEI. The CDR3: CASRPRGEQYF. The CDR3 DNA sequence: TGTGCCAGCCGTCCCCGAGGGGAGCAGTACTTC.

This clonotype appeared a single time. The CDR3 region is CASTYRQGRGPLHF. The CDR3 DNA is TGTGCCAGCACTTACCGACAGGGCCGGGGACCCCTCCACTTT. This chain joins TRBV10-3 and TRBJ1-6; 7 nucleotides line up with TRBD1. In germline, CDR1 is ENHRY, CDR2 SYGVKD. The CDR3 extends over 14 amino acids. J lost 12 bases, V lost 10 bases, and 15 bases had no gene match.

Many counts were recorded for this clonotype. The chain has TRBV29-1 and TRBJ1-1, with 9 bases aligning to TRBD1. This CDR3 comprises 13 residues. Trimming took 4 bases from V and 7 from J; bases not matched to a gene: 7. From germline, CDR1 is SQVTM and CDR2 ANQGSEA. The CDR3, as DNA: TGCAGCGTTGGAGGACAGGGGTGGAATGAAGCTTTCTTT. Its protein is CSVGGQGWNEAFF.

The sample holds many counts of this clonotype. The chain combines TRBV24-1 with TRBJ1-5, with D possibly matching TRBD1 (6 bases). V lost 3 bases to trimming and J lost 0 bases, with 8 bases between them. This CDR3 comprises 15 residues. Germline values: CDR1 KGHDR, CDR2 SFDVKD. CDR3 region: CATSDGTPSNQPQHF. CDR3 nucleotides: TGTGCCACCAGTGATGGGACACCTAGCAATCAGCCCCAGCATTTT.